This paragraph covers one TCR beta chain sequence. Its matching antigen is unknown. CDR3 size: 18 residues. Trimming removed 2 bases from V and 2 bases from J, with 18 bases in between. Per the germline V gene, CDR1 is KGHSH and CDR2 is LQKENI. This sample is part of a study of cytomegalovirus exposure and HLA in healthy donors. General study results and limits: TCR beta chain V- and J-gene trimming was linked, in a later analysis, to a missense variant in DCLRE1C.

Both 60 Vbeta primers and 13 Jbeta primers went into the PCR. Repertoires were generated with immunoSEQ multiplex PCR, while TCRdb's copy carries only in-frame clones and drops some. The sample gives tens of thousands of clones, more than 75% of which show up once; around 3.8% is in the top ten. Sample: PBMCs. The clonotype originates from a woman aged 40 to 50 in good health and CMV-seronegative. The chain carries TRBV18 and TRBJ1-4; D is perhaps TRBD1 (6 bases). The CDR3 sequence: CASSPIQQGRATNEKLFF. The CDR3 DNA reads TGTGCCAGCTCACCAATTCAACAGGGTCGTGCGACTAATGAAAAACTGTTTTTT.